This TCR beta chain originates from a study of blood T cell repertoires in COVID-19. The CDR3 is made up of 13 amino acids. From germline, CDR1 is SGHDT and CDR2 YYEEEE. V shed 9 bases and J shed 3 bases, with 14 bases lying between them. Sequencing used immunoSEQ multiplex PCR; TCRdb keeps in-frame clones, though not all of them. Here the sample spans roughly 350,000 clones, around 86% being singletons. This clonotype was obtained from a woman in her forties or fifties with COVID-19, enrolled during active disease. Sequencing input: peripheral blood. The V call is TRBV5-6, the J call TRBJ2-3, with D unresolved. DNA for the CDR3: TGTGCCATCTCTTGGGCCGCGACAGATACGCAGTATTTT. It codes for CAISWAATDTQYF.